The 32 T cell receptor beta chains reported below all come from one sample, sequenced in a study of human T cells and chemical hapten exposure. As for time point: patch test 2, 6 weeks after DPC sensitization. Treatment noted: therapeutic diphenylcyclopropenone sensitization with weekly scalp DPC. From the RACE reads, TCRdb called clonotypes with MiXCR, one entry per CDR3 protein. Among a few hundred thousand distinct CDR3 sequences listed, more than 5% were seen once. The sequencing used whole blood, collected in connection with sensitization to the hapten diphenylcyclopropenone (DPC). The origin of the receptors is a woman aged 18-29 years with alopecia areata. Some clones in this sample may be carry-over from other donors' samples.

At least ten counts were recorded for this clonotype. The rearrangement uses TRBV18 and TRBJ1-5, with D possibly TRBD1 on 6 matching bases. The CDR3 has 15 residues. V lost 4 bases to trimming and J lost 3 bases, with 13 bases between them. Germline lookup yields CDR1 KGHSH and CDR2 LQKENI. The CDR3 region has the DNA TGTGCCAGCTCACGGTTACAGGGTGACAATCAGCCCCAGCATTTT. As protein: CASSRLQGDNQPQHF.

This clonotype showed up many times. This sequence joins TRBV7-9 and TRBJ1-2; unclear D gene. The CDR3 extends over 12 amino acids. V lost 3 bases, J lost 4 bases, and 6 bases lay in between. The germline gives CDR1 SEHNR, CDR2 FQNEAQ (reference sequence). The CDR3 loop reads CASSFTRYGYTF. The CDR3 DNA reads as TGTGCCAGCAGCTTCACCCGCTATGGCTACACCTTC.

The gene calls are TRBV6-6 and TRBJ2-2, with 9 bases fitting TRBD1. The V gene end was trimmed by 6 bases and the J gene end by 7 bases; junction bases not matched to a gene: 6. This CDR3 spans 14 amino acids. The germline CDR1 and CDR2 sequences are MNHNY and SVGAGI (reference sequence). The CDR3 nucleotides read TGTGCCAGCAGAAAGGGACAGGGCGACGGGGAGCTGTTTTTT. Translation gives CASRKGQGDGELFF.

This clonotype has ten or more counts. V gene TRBV10-3 combines with J gene TRBJ1-5; D perhaps matches TRBD1 (6 bases). V was trimmed by 8 bases and J by 1 base, leaving 9 bases between them. This CDR3 region has 13 residues. Germline V CDR1 and CDR2: ENHRY, SYGVKD. The CDR3 sequence is CAIRTESNQPQHF. The DNA for the CDR3 is TGTGCCATCCGGACAGAGAGCAATCAGCCCCAGCATTTT.

There are many counts of this clonotype. CDR3: CASSLWGGSQPQHF. The DNA for the CDR3 is TGTGCCAGCAGTTTATGGGGAGGGAGTCAGCCCCAGCATTTT. The chain employs TRBV12-3 or TRBV12-4 and TRBJ1-5; D remains unclear. The CDR3 loop spans 14 amino acids. Trimming left V 2 bases short and J 6 bases short, with 11 bases between.

This clonotype occurred many times. This chain uses TRBV28 with TRBJ1-5; no clear D gene. Trimming removed 3 bases from V and 9 bases from J, with 12 bases in between. There are 13 residues in the CDR3. CDR1 is MDHEN, CDR2 SYDVKM, per germline. The CDR3 protein is CASSLDGFRPQHF. As DNA, the CDR3 is TGTGCCAGCAGTTTGGACGGGTTTAGGCCCCAGCATTTT. The full variable domain, rest sourced from reference TRBV28 and TRBJ1-5, is DVKVTQSSRYLVKRTGEKVFLECVQDMDHENMFWYRQDPGLGLRLIYFSYDVKMKEKGDIPEGYSVSREKKERFSLILESASTNQTSMYLCASSLDGFRPQHFGDGTRLSIL.

This rearrangement joins TRBV20-1 to TRBJ2-7; 7 nucleotides align to TRBD2. There are 14 residues in the CDR3. Germline V lookup: CDR1 DFQATT, CDR2 SNEGSKA (reference sequence). Unmatched junction bases numbered 5, after V lost 0 bases and J lost 3 bases. CDR3 sequence: CSARDSGGGYEQYF. The CDR3 DNA reads as TGCAGTGCTAGAGATAGTGGCGGGGGCTACGAGCAGTACTTC.

This clonotype has a count of ten or more. This rearrangement joins TRBV6-2 or TRBV6-3 to TRBJ2-3; a possible D gene is TRBD1 (5 bases). The V end was cut by 6 bases, the J end by 0 bases, with 10 bases between. Looked up from germline, CDR1 is MNHEY and CDR2 is SVGEGT. This CDR3 is built from 14 residues. CDR3: CASSQDTSTDTQYF. CDR3 DNA: TGTGCCAGCAGCCAGGACACGAGCACAGATACGCAGTATTTT.

The sample holds a few counts of this clonotype. The CDR3 DNA sequence: TGCAGTGCTAGAGATCTAGACGGACGCACAGATACGCAGTATTTT. Amino acid sequence: CSARDLDGRTDTQYF. This chain uses TRBV20-1 with TRBJ2-3; no firm D call. Trimming took off 0 bases at V and 1 base at J, with 11 bases between the two ends. The CDR3 is 15 residues long. Per the germline V gene, CDR1 is DFQATT and CDR2 is SNEGSKA (reference sequence).

The chain has TRBV6-5 and TRBJ2-7, with 9 bases aligning to TRBD1. V was pared by 2 bases and J by 7 bases, with 9 bases of the junction left unmatched. The CDR3 loop spans 15 amino acids. Germline CDR1 and CDR2: MNHEY and SVGAGI. The CDR3 here is CASSYRDRESWEQYF. The CDR3 nucleotides read TGTGCCAGCAGTTACAGGGACAGGGAGAGTTGGGAGCAGTACTTC.

This clonotype was observed at least ten times. The CDR3 loop is CASSHTLGLAGMRDTQYF. In DNA, the CDR3 is TGTGCCAGCAGCCACACCTTAGGACTAGCGGGGATGAGGGATACGCAGTATTTT. V is TRBV11-3 and J is TRBJ2-3; the match to TRBD2 covers 12 bases. Trimming took 5 bases from V and 6 from J; bases not matched to a gene: 15. The V gene's germline CDR1 is SGHNT and CDR2 YENEEA. The CDR3 sequence is 18 residues long. Full variable domain (remainder filled in from reference TRBV11-3 and TRBJ2-3): EAGVVQSPRYKIIEKKQPVAFWCNPISGHNTLYWYLQNLGQGPELLIRYENEEAVDDSQLPKDRFSAERLKGVDSTLKIQPAELGDSAVYLCASSHTLGLAGMRDTQYFGPGTRLTVL.

This chain uses TRBV20-1 with TRBJ2-3, with 7 bases fitting TRBD1. Losses at the gene ends were 6 bases for V and 4 bases for J; bases not matched to a gene: 7. Germline V gene data show CDR1 as DFQATT and CDR2 as SNEGSKA (reference sequence). The CDR3 has 13 residues. CDR3 DNA sequence: TGCAGTGCCGTTTATAGGGGGCCAGATACGCAGTATTTT. Translation gives CSAVYRGPDTQYF.

This clonotype was seen many times. The chain recombines TRBV5-1 with TRBJ2-5; TRBD1 is a possible D gene (5 bases). V lost 2 bases, J lost 3 bases, and 8 bases lay in between. The CDR3 covers 13 residues. Germline V lookup: CDR1 SGHRS, CDR2 YFSETQ. CDR3 sequence (DNA): TGCGCCAGCAGCTTCGCAGGGAAAGAGACCCAGTACTTC. As protein: CASSFAGKETQYF.

This clonotype showed up just a few times. V and J are TRBV10-3 and TRBJ2-7, with 9 bases matching TRBD1. CDR1 is ENHRY and CDR2 is SYGVKD in the germline V gene. V shed 2 bases and J 5 bases; nucleotides not matched to a gene: 7. The CDR3 covers 15 residues. CDR3 in amino acids: CAISETDRGGHEQYF. The CDR3 DNA sequence: TGTGCCATCAGTGAGACGGACAGGGGCGGTCACGAGCAGTACTTC.

The chain couples TRBV5-1 to TRBJ1-5, with 8 nucleotides matching TRBD1. The length of the CDR3 is 18 residues. The V segment lost 0 bases and the J segment 4 bases; nucleotides outside the gene matches: 12. Germline V gene data show CDR1 as SGHRS and CDR2 as YFSETQ. CDR3 nucleotide sequence: TGCGCCAGCAGCTTGGGGGACTCCGGACAGGGAGCAAATCAGCCCCAGCATTTT. Amino acid sequence: CASSLGDSGQGANQPQHF.

This clonotype was counted many times. The genes are TRBV25-1 and TRBJ2-7, with D uncertain. CDR1 and CDR2 (germline): MGHDK, SYGVNS. Trimming left V 2 bases short and J 6 bases short, with 11 bases between. The CDR3 is made up of 13 amino acids. The CDR3 here is CASSENRAGEQYF. The CDR3, as DNA: TGTGCCAGCAGTGAAAATCGGGCAGGCGAGCAGTACTTC.

A few counts support this clonotype. The V call is TRBV9, the J call TRBJ2-3; TRBD2 agrees at 7 bases. Looked up from germline, CDR1 is SGDLS and CDR2 is YYNGEE. This CDR3 is 16 amino acids long. V gave up 2 bases and J gave up 0 bases; unmatched junction bases: 6. CDR3 loop: CASSVSAGVSTDTQYF. The CDR3 bases are TGTGCCAGCAGCGTTTCGGCGGGGGTCAGCACAGATACGCAGTATTTT.

This clonotype came up many times. This chain links TRBV10-3 with TRBJ1-2; tentatively, D is TRBD1 (6 bases). The V gene's germline CDR1 is ENHRY and CDR2 SYGVKD. The CDR3 sequence is 13 residues long. V lost 10 bases, J lost 6 bases, and 18 bases lay in between. The CDR3 DNA reads TGTGCCACACGGGGGAGTCAGGGGAATGGCTACACCTTC. Amino acid sequence: CATRGSQGNGYTF.

This rearrangement joins TRBV2 to TRBJ1-5; a possible D gene is TRBD1 (5 bases). The CDR3 runs 14 residues. V was cut by 7 bases and J by 0 bases, with 10 bases left in between. Looked up from germline, CDR1 is SNHLY and CDR2 is FYNNEI. The DNA for the CDR3 is TGTGCCAGCAAAGGGGTGAATAGCAATCAGCCCCAGCATTTT. It encodes CASKGVNSNQPQHF.

This clonotype has ten or more counts. This chain connects TRBV6-4 to TRBJ1-2; 7 nucleotides agree with TRBD1. This CDR3 spans 14 amino acids. V shed 2 bases and J 5 bases; nucleotides not matched to a gene: 5. Germline CDR1 reads MRHNA; CDR2 reads SNTAGT. CDR3 bases: TGTGCCAGCAGTGACGGTGGACAGGCGTATGGCTACACCTTC. Its protein is CASSDGGQAYGYTF.

This clonotype was seen more than once but under ten times. V and J are TRBV6-5 and TRBJ2-7; D is undetermined. The length of the CDR3 is 13 residues. V lost 6 bases and J lost 0, with 9 bases in between. CDR1 and CDR2 (germline): MNHEY, SVGAGI. The CDR3: CASSSPASYEQYF. CDR3 coding DNA: TGTGCCAGCAGCTCCCCGGCCTCCTACGAGCAGTACTTC.

This clonotype was counted at least ten times. V and J are TRBV28 and TRBJ2-7; the D is unclear. Trimming shortened V by 3 bases and J by 0 bases, and 18 bases separated the two germline ends. Germline V lookup: CDR1 MDHEN, CDR2 SYDVKM. This CDR3 region has 17 residues. CDR3 amino acids: CASSFPLRFPSSYEQYF. CDR3 DNA: TGTGCCAGCAGTTTCCCCCTTCGCTTTCCAAGCTCCTACGAGCAGTACTTC.

The V call is TRBV7-9, the J call TRBJ2-7, with TRBD1 matching 10 bases. Germline V gives CDR1 SEHNR, CDR2 FQNEAQ (reference sequence). The CDR3 covers 15 residues. V shed 5 bases and J 1 base; nucleotides not matched to a gene: 5. The CDR3 nucleotides read TGTGCCAGCAGCCCCTGGGACAGGGGTTCCTACGAGCAGTACTTC. Amino acids: CASSPWDRGSYEQYF.

This clonotype was detected ten times or more. This chain connects TRBV12-3 or TRBV12-4 to TRBJ1-1, with D hard to call. V was pared by 6 bases and J by 2 bases, with 10 bases between. This CDR3 spans 13 amino acids. The chain's CDR3 is CASRGVLNTEAFF. CDR3 nucleotide sequence: TGTGCCAGCAGAGGAGTGCTTAACACTGAAGCTTTCTTT.

The chain couples TRBV2 to TRBJ2-6; D assignment may be TRBD1 or TRBD2 (5 bases each). CDR3 length: 16 residues. Trimming shortened V by 9 bases and J by 0 bases, and 15 bases separated the two germline ends. In germline, CDR1 is SNHLY, CDR2 FYNNEI. The CDR3 region has the DNA TGTGCCAGTACCGGGGCCGTCCTCTCTGGGGCCAACGTCCTGACTTTC. Translation: CASTGAVLSGANVLTF.

This clonotype appeared many times. The rearrangement joins TRBV29-1 to TRBJ1-1; D uncertain. This CDR3 has 13 residues. V was cut by 4 bases and J by 4 bases, with 13 bases left in between. Germline V lookup: CDR1 SQVTM, CDR2 ANQGSEA. CDR3 nucleotides: TGCAGCGTTGTAATCGGCGGAGTCACTGAAGCTTTCTTT. Its protein is CSVVIGGVTEAFF.

In this sample, this clonotype turned up many times. The genes are TRBV6-5 and TRBJ1-2; D remains unclear. Trimming stripped 6 bases from V and 5 bases from J, with 19 bases between. The CDR3 spans 15 residues. Germline values: CDR1 MNHEY, CDR2 SVGAGI. CDR3 coding DNA: TGTGCCAGCAGCAGGTACAGCCTAGATGGGTATGGCTACACCTTC. As protein: CASSRYSLDGYGYTF.

This clonotype was recorded many times. The V gene is TRBV7-2, the J gene TRBJ2-3; 11 bases line up with TRBD2. The junction had 8 bases not matched to a gene; V was cut back by 5 bases and J by 4 bases. The CDR3 runs to 16 residues. The germline CDR1 and CDR2 sequences are SGHTA and FQGNSA. The CDR3 DNA sequence: TGTGCCAGCAGCCCCCAGAATAGCGGGGGGGCAGATACGCAGTATTTT. Encoded protein: CASSPQNSGGADTQYF.

This clonotype was seen many times. J is TRBJ1-6 and V is TRBV6-5; D is uncertain. The CDR3 covers 15 residues. The V end lost 7 bases, the J end lost 3 bases, and 13 bases lay between the germline ends. From germline, CDR1 is MNHEY and CDR2 SVGAGI. CDR3 residues: CASKVSVHYNSPLHF. CDR3 DNA sequence: TGTGCCAGCAAGGTCTCTGTACACTATAATTCACCCCTCCACTTT.

This chain uses TRBV27 with TRBJ2-7; D is uncertain. Trimming shortened V by 5 bases and J by 4 bases, and 12 bases separated the two germline ends. Germline loops: CDR1 MNHEY, CDR2 SMNVEV (reference sequence). The CDR3 consists of 13 residues. CDR3 sequence: CASSPARTYEQYF. The CDR3 region has the DNA TGTGCCAGCAGTCCCGCGCGCACTTACGAGCAGTACTTC.

This clonotype was picked up many times. This rearrangement joins TRBV7-9 to TRBJ1-1; D ambiguous. This CDR3 contains 14 residues. V shed 2 bases and J shed 2 bases, with 9 bases lying between them. Germline V gene lookup returns CDR1 SEHNR and CDR2 FQNEAQ (reference sequence). The CDR3 loop reads CASSLTALNTEAFF. CDR3 coding DNA: TGTGCCAGCAGCTTAACGGCACTCAACACTGAAGCTTTCTTT.

Only a few counts were recorded for this clonotype. The chain is built from TRBV10-3 and TRBJ1-2, with D unclear. Trimming took off 3 bases at V and 4 bases at J, with 6 bases between the two ends. The CDR3 is made up of 12 amino acids. CDR1 and CDR2 (germline): ENHRY, SYGVKD. In DNA form, the CDR3 reads TGTGCCATCAGTGATCCGCGCTATGGCTACACCTTC. Amino acid sequence: CAISDPRYGYTF.